The clone carrying this T cell receptor beta chain was counted many times. The antigen is undetermined. The data originate from a study of neurological immune-mediated disorders. Study-level points and caveats: There were no CDR3 amino acid sequences shared by expanded clones across subjects, a result suggesting private repertoires in all groups. Healthy controls had more TCR clonal expansion than multiple sclerosis, which showed the least, whereas HTLV-1-associated myelopathy showed the most.

TCRdb used MiXCR to reprocess the 5' RACE reads, holding one entry per CDR3 protein. Of about 10,000 distinct CDR3 sequences in the sample, over 20% were seen once. The CDR3 runs 17 residues. V lost 3 bases and J 0 bases, leaving 15 bases between the germline ends. The germline V gene encodes CDR1 SGHNT and CDR2 YENEEA. This receptor was identified in a woman aged 60 to 75 with HTLV-1-associated myelopathy (HAM/TSP). Sequenced sample: CD8+ T cells from blood. The chain has TRBV11-3 and TRBJ1-3, with D unresolved. CDR3 loop: CASSFSRSLLSGNTIYF. The CDR3 coding sequence is TGTGCCAGCAGCTTTTCACGGTCCCTACTCTCTGGAAACACCATATATTTT.